This T cell receptor beta chain was sequenced for a study of Graves' ophthalmopathy and Graves' hyperthyroidism. Study outcomes and limitations: Blood also harbored most expanded thyroid clonotypes above 0.001 frequency.

Trimming removed 6 bases at V and 5 bases at J, with 16 bases between. The CDR3 loop spans 14 amino acids. RNA transcripts provided the template for amplifying TCR beta CDR3 regions. HTBI primers primed a first-round RT-PCR, and a second-round multiplex PCR followed. TCRdb passed the multiplex PCR reads through MiXCR, listing each CDR3 protein once. The sample lists 300,000 to 400,000 distinct CDR3 sequences, about a sixth seen once, with 9% to 15% in the top ten. On this clonotype: Its matching antigen is unknown.

Sequenced: peripheral blood. The V call is TRBV12-3 or TRBV12-4, the J call TRBJ2-5, with D possibly TRBD2 on 5 matching bases. This receptor was obtained from an adult man with Graves' ophthalmopathy. CDR3 loop: CASSRLEGKETQYF. The CDR3 nucleotides are TGTGCCAGCAGCCGTCTAGAGGGCAAGGAGACCCAGTACTTC.